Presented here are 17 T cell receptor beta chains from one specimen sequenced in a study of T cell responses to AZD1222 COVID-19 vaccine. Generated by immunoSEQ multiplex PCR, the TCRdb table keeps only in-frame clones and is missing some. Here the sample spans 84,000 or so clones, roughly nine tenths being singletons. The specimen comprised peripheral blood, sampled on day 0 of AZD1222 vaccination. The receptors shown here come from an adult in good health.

The CDR3 loop reads CASSAGVNTIYF. In DNA, the CDR3 is TGTGCCAGCAGCGCAGGGGTAAACACCATATATTTT. The J gene is TRBJ1-3, the V gene TRBV9, with D tentatively TRBD1 (6 bases). Deletions cut 3 bases from V and 6 bases from J, with 7 bases between. The CDR3 consists of 12 residues. Germline V gene sequence: CDR1 SGDLS, CDR2 YYNGEE.

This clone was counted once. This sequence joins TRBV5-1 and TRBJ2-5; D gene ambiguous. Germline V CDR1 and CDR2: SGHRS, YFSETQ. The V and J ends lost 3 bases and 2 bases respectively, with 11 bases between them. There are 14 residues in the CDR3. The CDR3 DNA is TGCGCCAGCAGCTCAAAACCGCCTCAAGAGACCCAGTACTTC. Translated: CASSSKPPQETQYF.

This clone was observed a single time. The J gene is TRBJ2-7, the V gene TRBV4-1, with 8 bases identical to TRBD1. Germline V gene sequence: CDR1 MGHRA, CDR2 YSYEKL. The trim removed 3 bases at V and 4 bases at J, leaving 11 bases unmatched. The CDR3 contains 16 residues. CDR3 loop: CASSQGDRQGAYEQYF. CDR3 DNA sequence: TGCGCCAGCAGCCAGGGGGACCGGCAGGGGGCTTACGAGCAGTACTTC.

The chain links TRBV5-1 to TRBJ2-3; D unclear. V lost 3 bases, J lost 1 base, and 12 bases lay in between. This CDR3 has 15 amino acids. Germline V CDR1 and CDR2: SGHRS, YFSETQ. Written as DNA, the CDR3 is TGCGCCAGCAGCTCACGGACCCGGGGCACAGATACGCAGTATTTT. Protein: CASSSRTRGTDTQYF.

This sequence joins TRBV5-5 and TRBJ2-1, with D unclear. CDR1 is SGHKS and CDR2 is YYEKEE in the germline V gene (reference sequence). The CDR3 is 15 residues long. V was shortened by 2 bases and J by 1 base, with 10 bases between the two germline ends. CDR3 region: CASSFGGSSYNEQFF. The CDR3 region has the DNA TGTGCCAGCAGCTTCGGCGGCTCATCCTACAATGAGCAGTTCTTC.

The CDR3 loop reads CASSAGTGVEQYF. CDR3 nucleotides: TGCGCCAGCAGTGCGGGGACAGGGGTCGAGCAGTACTTC. The chain combines TRBV10-2 with TRBJ2-7, with 10 bases lining up with TRBD1. Germline lookup yields CDR1 WSHSY and CDR2 SAAADI. This CDR3 is 13 amino acids long. After removal of 4 bases from V and 6 bases from J, the junction contained 3 bases not matched to a gene.

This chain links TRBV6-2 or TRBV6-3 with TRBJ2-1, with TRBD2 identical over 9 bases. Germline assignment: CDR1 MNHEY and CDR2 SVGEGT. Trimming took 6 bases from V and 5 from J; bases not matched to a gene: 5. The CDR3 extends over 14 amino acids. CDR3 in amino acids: CASSTASGNNEQFF. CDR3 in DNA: TGTGCCAGCAGCACGGCTAGCGGGAACAATGAGCAGTTCTTC.

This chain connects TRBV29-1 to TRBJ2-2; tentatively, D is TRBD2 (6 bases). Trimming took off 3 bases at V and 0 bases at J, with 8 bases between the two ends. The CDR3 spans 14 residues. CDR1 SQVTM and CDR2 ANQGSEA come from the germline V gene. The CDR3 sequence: CSVDLAPNTGELFF. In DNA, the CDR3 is TGCAGCGTTGACCTAGCGCCGAACACCGGGGAGCTGTTTTTT.

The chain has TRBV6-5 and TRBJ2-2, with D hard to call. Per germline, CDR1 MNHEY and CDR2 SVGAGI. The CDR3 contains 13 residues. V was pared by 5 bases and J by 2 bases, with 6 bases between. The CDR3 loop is CASSKINTGELFF. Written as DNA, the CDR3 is TGTGCCAGCAGTAAAATAAACACCGGGGAGCTGTTTTTT.

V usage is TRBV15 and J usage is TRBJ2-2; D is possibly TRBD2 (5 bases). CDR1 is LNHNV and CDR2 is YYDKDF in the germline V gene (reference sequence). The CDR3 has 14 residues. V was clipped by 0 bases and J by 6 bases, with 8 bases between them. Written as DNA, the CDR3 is TGTGCCACCAGCAGAGATCGGGGAGCCGGGGAGCTGTTTTTT. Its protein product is CATSRDRGAGELFF.

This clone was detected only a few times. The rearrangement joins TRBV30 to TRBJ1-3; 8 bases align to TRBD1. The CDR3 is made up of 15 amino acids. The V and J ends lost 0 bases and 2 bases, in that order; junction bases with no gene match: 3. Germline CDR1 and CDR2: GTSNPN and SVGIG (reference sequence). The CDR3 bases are TGTGCCTGGAGTGTGCAGGGGGCGGCTGGAAACACCATATATTTT. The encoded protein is CAWSVQGAAGNTIYF.

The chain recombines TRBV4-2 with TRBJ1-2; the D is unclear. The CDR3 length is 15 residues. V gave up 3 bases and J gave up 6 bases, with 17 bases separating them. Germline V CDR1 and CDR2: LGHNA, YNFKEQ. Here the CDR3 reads CASSQIEVGYDGYTF. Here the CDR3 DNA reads TGTGCCAGCAGCCAGATTGAGGTCGGGTATGATGGCTACACCTTC.

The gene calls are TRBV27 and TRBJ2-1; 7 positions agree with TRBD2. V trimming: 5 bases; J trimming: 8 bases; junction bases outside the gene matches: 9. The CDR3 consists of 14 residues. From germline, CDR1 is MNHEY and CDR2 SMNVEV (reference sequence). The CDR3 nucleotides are TGTGCCAGCAGTCCCGGACTAGGGAGGGATGAGCAGTTCTTC. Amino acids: CASSPGLGRDEQFF.

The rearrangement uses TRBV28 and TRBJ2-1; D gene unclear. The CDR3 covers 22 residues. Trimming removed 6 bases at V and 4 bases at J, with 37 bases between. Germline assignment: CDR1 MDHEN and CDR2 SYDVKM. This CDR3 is CASSHPARFSERSTTTYNEQFF. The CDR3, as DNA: TGTGCCAGCAGCCACCCCGCCCGCTTCAGCGAGAGGAGCACAACCACATACAATGAGCAGTTCTTC.

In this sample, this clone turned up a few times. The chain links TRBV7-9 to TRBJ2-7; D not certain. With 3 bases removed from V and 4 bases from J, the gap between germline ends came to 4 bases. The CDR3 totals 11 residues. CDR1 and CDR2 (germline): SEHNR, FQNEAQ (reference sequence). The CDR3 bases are TGTGCCAGCAGCTTGAATTACGAGCAGTACTTC. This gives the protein CASSLNYEQYF.

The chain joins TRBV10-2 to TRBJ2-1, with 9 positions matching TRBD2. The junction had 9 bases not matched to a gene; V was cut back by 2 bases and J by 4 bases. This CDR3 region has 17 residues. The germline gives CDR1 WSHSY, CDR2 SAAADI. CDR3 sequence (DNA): TGCGCCAGCAGTGAGGGGGGCCTTAGCGGGGGATACAATGAGCAGTTCTTC. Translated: CASSEGGLSGGYNEQFF.

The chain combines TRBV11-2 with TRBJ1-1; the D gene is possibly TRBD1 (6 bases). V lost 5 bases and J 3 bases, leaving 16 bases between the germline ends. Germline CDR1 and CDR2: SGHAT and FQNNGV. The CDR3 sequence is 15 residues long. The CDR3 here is CASSLRGGWDTEAFF. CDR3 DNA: TGTGCCAGCAGCCTCCGGGGGGGCTGGGACACTGAAGCTTTCTTT.